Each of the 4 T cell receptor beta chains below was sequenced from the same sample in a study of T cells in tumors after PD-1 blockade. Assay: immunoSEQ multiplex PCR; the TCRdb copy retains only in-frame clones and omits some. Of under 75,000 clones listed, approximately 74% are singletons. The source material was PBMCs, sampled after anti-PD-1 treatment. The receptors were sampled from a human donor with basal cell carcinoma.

CDR3 protein: CASSLAPQDRFGNTIYF. CDR3 DNA: TGTGCCAGCAGCTTAGCCCCTCAGGACAGATTTGGAAACACCATATATTTT. The V gene is TRBV7-2, the J gene TRBJ1-3, with a possible D match to TRBD1 (6 bases). Trimming removed 0 bases at V and 3 bases at J, with 15 bases between. The CDR3 runs 17 residues. From germline, CDR1 is SGHTA and CDR2 FQGNSA.

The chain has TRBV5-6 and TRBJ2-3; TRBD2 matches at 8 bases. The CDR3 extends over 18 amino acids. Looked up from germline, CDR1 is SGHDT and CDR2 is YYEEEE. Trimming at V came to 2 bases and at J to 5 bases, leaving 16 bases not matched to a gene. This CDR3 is CASSLSGTWRGAEDTQYF. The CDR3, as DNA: TGTGCCAGCAGCTTAAGTGGGACCTGGCGGGGGGCCGAAGATACGCAGTATTTT.

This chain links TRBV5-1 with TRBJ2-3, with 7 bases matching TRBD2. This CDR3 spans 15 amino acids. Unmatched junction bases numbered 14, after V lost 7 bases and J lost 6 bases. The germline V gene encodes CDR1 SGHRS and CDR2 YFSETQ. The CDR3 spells CASSSRAGPGDTQYF. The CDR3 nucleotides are TGCGCCAGCTCGAGTCGAGCGGGGCCAGGGGATACGCAGTATTTT.

CDR3 nucleotides: TGTGCCAGCAGCCCCCGGGACGGGACCCAGTACTTC. This encodes CASSPRDGTQYF. This rearrangement joins TRBV3-1 (or the pseudogene TRBV3-2) to TRBJ2-5; D possibly matches TRBD1 or TRBD2 (5 bases each). V lost 4 bases and J 7 bases, leaving 10 bases between the germline ends. CDR3 length equals 12 residues. The germline V gene encodes CDR1 LGHDT and CDR2 YNNKEL (reference sequence).